The entry below describes one T cell receptor (beta chain). Its target is unknown. TCRdb's table, derived via immunoSEQ multiplex PCR, lists solely in-frame clones and lacks some. The table includes about 960,000 clones, 70% to 85% detected once. The data originate from a study of shared clonotypes between healthy human individuals. Study results and limitations: Rarefaction exposed incomplete sorted-subset sequencing despite large depth. Naive CD4 clonotype sharing across several donors was 4.5% to 6%.

The V gene's germline CDR1 is PRHDT and CDR2 FYEKMQ (reference sequence). Germline trimming cut 5 bases from V and 4 bases from J; bases unmatched to any gene: 9. The CDR3 covers 16 residues. This rearrangement joins TRBV13 to TRBJ2-2, with 8 positions matching TRBD2. The sequencing input was memory CD4+ T cells sorted from blood. Subset described: CD45RA-negative fraction. The source is a man aged 18 to 29 in good health. The CDR3 here is CASSTYPSGPTGELFF. The CDR3 DNA is TGTGCCAGCAGCACTTACCCTAGCGGGCCCACCGGGGAGCTGTTTTTT.